The 10 T cell receptor beta chains below were found in one sample sequenced in a study of blood T cell repertoires in COVID-19. Only in-frame clones appear in the TCRdb table, and some are missing; sequencing was by immunoSEQ multiplex PCR. This table has some 490,000 clones, roughly nine tenths appearing once. Sequencing was performed on PBMCs or T cells enriched from blood (not recorded which). These receptors were obtained from a woman aged 60-75 years who had recovered from COVID-19.

This clone occurred a few times. The chain has TRBV9 and TRBJ2-2; 7 bases are a match to TRBD1. In germline, CDR1 is SGDLS, CDR2 YYNGEE. V lost 4 bases, J lost 4 bases, and 10 bases stayed unmatched. The CDR3 spans 16 residues. DNA of the CDR3: TGTGCCAGCAGCCCGGAGAGGGGGCGATTCACCGGGGAGCTGTTTTTT. Amino acid sequence: CASSPERGRFTGELFF.

V and J are TRBV10-2 and TRBJ2-2; a possible D gene is TRBD2 (6 bases). This CDR3 has 15 amino acids. CDR1 and CDR2 (germline): WSHSY, SAAADI. V lost 2 bases to trimming and J lost 8 bases, with 15 bases between them. CDR3 bases: TGCGCCAGCAGTGAGAAGGTAGCGGTGCGGGGGGAGCTGTTTTTT. Translated, it gives CASSEKVAVRGELFF.

V is TRBV6-6 and J is TRBJ2-5; 9 bases are a match to TRBD2. V dropped 6 bases and J dropped 5; count of bases not matched to a gene: 13. This CDR3 region has 16 residues. The germline gives CDR1 MNHNY, CDR2 SVGAGI (reference sequence). This CDR3 is CASRGVAGGLRETQYF. DNA for the CDR3: TGTGCCAGCAGAGGGGTGGCGGGGGGGCTTCGGGAGACCCAGTACTTC.

The V and J genes are TRBV11-2 and TRBJ2-5; TRBD2 might be the D (5 bases). Trimming left V 3 bases short and J 5 bases short, with 10 bases between. The CDR3 has 13 residues. CDR1 and CDR2 from the germline V gene are SGHAT and FQNNGV. The CDR3 is CASSLEPGETQYF. DNA for the CDR3: TGTGCCAGCAGCTTGGAGCCGGGGGAGACCCAGTACTTC.

This rearrangement joins TRBV2 to TRBJ1-5; 7 nucleotides match TRBD1. Germline V gives CDR1 SNHLY, CDR2 FYNNEI. J gave up 1 base and V 6 bases, and 6 bases lay outside the gene matches. This CDR3 comprises 15 residues. DNA of the CDR3: TGTGCCAGCAGGGGTGACAGGGCGAGCAATCAGCCCCAGCATTTT. Its translation is CASRGDRASNQPQHF.

The genes are TRBV5-1 and TRBJ2-2; a possible D gene is TRBD1 (6 bases). From germline, CDR1 is SGHRS and CDR2 YFSETQ. The V end was cut by 0 bases, the J end by 6 bases, with 12 bases between. This CDR3 contains 15 residues. CDR3 DNA: TGCGCCAGCAGCTTGGATCGGCCAGGGGCCGGGGAGCTGTTTTTT. Translating gives CASSLDRPGAGELFF.

The genes are TRBV6-5 and TRBJ2-2; TRBD1 aligns across 8 bases. CDR1 is MNHEY and CDR2 is SVGAGI in the germline V gene. The CDR3 is 16 amino acids. V shed 2 bases and J 4 bases; nucleotides not matched to a gene: 6. Written as DNA, the CDR3 is TGTGCCAGCAGTTACAGCGGACAGGGATTCACCGGGGAGCTGTTTTTT. The encoded protein is CASSYSGQGFTGELFF.

J is TRBJ1-3 and V is TRBV7-8, with TRBD1 matching over 10 bases. Germline values: CDR1 SGHVS, CDR2 FQNEAQ. This CDR3 has 18 amino acids. With 2 bases clipped from V and 0 bases from J, the junction kept 7 bases outside the gene matches. CDR3 DNA sequence: TGTGCCAGCAGCTTACCCGGGACAGGGGACTCCTCTGGAAACACCATATATTTT. Its translation is CASSLPGTGDSSGNTIYF. Together with reference TRBV7-8 and TRBJ1-3, the CDR3 gives the full variable domain: GAGVSQSPRYKVAKRGQDVALRCDPISGHVSLFWYQQALGQGPEFLTYFQNEAQLDKSGLPSDRFFAERPEGSVSTLKIQRTQQEDSAVYLCASSLPGTGDSSGNTIYFGEGSWLTVV.

The gene calls are TRBV5-6 and TRBJ1-2; tentative D call: TRBD1 (5 bases). Germline CDR1 is SGHDT and CDR2 is YYEEEE. Trimming pared 4 bases from V and 7 bases from J, leaving 23 bases between. The CDR3 has 16 amino acids. The CDR3 bases are TGTGCCAGCAGCCAGGACGGGGGGTATCGGGGAAGTGGCTACACCTTC. Encoded protein: CASSQDGGYRGSGYTF.

The chain recombines TRBV19 with TRBJ1-5; tentatively, D is TRBD1 (5 bases). CDR1 and CDR2 (germline): LNHDA, SQIVND (reference sequence). The CDR3 runs to 14 residues. V lost 7 bases to trimming and J lost 5 bases, with 15 bases between them. CDR3 nucleotides: TGTGCCAGTAACCCGGGGGAGGCCTATCAGCCCCAGCATTTT. Translation gives CASNPGEAYQPQHF.